The 10 T cell receptor beta chains in this list originate from one sample, sequenced in a study of blood T cell repertoires in COVID-19. The method was immunoSEQ multiplex PCR; TCRdb's version includes in-frame clones alone and lacks a portion of them. There are almost 55,000 clones in the sample; 90% occur only once, and more than 6.5% lies in the top ten. Material for sequencing was peripheral blood. Receptors originate from a woman between 40 and 50 years old with active COVID-19.

The rearrangement joins TRBV11-2 to TRBJ1-1; unclear D gene. Germline V CDR1 and CDR2: SGHAT, FQNNGV. There are 13 residues in the CDR3. V was clipped by 5 bases and J by 1 base, with 8 bases between them. In nucleotides, the CDR3 is TGTGCCAGCAGCCGCCCGGGGAACACTGAAGCTTTCTTT. This translates into CASSRPGNTEAFF.

The CDR3 region has the DNA TGTGCAAGTCGCTTAGAGTACAGGGAACCTCTCTATGGCTACACCTTC. Residues: CASRLEYREPLYGYTF. J is TRBJ1-2 and V is TRBV12-2; the listed D gene, TRBD1, was not tested against the DNA. TRBV12-2 is given as a pseudogene. This CDR3 comprises 16 residues.

J is TRBJ2-3 and V is TRBV29-1, with 10 bases matching TRBD2. Germline CDR1 SQVTM, CDR2 ANQGSEA. Germline trimming cut 1 base from V and 1 base from J; bases unmatched to any gene: 5. This CDR3 spans 16 amino acids. The CDR3 coding sequence is TGCAGCGTTGAAGGGAGCGGGGGGGCCGGCACAGATACGCAGTATTTT. It translates to CSVEGSGGAGTDTQYF.

The chain couples TRBV7-2 to TRBJ2-5, with a tentative D call TRBD1 (6 bases). The CDR3 totals 16 residues. CDR1 is SGHTA, CDR2 FQGNSA, per germline. V gave up 5 bases and J gave up 5 bases, with 21 bases separating them. CDR3 loop: CASSPEGGWGGETQYF. CDR3 nucleotide sequence: TGTGCCAGCAGCCCCGAAGGGGGTTGGGGCGGGGAGACCCAGTACTTC.

This sequence joins TRBV28 and TRBJ2-5; D is perhaps TRBD2 (5 bases). The germline V and J ends were trimmed by 10 bases and 2 bases, with 23 bases remaining between them. This CDR3 is built from 16 residues. CDR1 is MDHEN and CDR2 is SYDVKM in the germline V gene. The CDR3 DNA sequence: TGTGCCACCCAGAGCGCCCTACACGGGGTACAAGAGACCCAGTACTTC. This gives the protein CATQSALHGVQETQYF.

This chain uses TRBV21-1 with TRBJ1-3. TRBV21-1 is designated a pseudogene. CDR3 length equals 16 residues. In DNA, the CDR3 is TGTGCCAGCAGTAGCCAAGTTGGCAGCTCTGGAAACACCATATATTTT. It is translated as CASSSQVGSSGNTIYF.

The chain uses TRBV18 and TRBJ1-2, with 8 bases aligning to TRBD1. There are 18 residues in the CDR3. V lost 3 bases to trimming and J lost 4 bases; unmatched junction nucleotides: 16. CDR1 and CDR2 from the germline V gene are KGHSH and LQKENI. This chain's CDR3 is CASSPYRDVAGGRYGYTF. CDR3 in DNA: TGTGCCAGCTCACCCTACAGGGATGTGGCAGGGGGCCGCTATGGCTACACCTTC.

The rearrangement links TRBV6-1 to TRBJ1-2; TRBD1 matches 8 bases. Germline-derived CDR1 and CDR2 are MNHNS and SASEGT. CDR3 length equals 15 residues. Losses at the gene ends were 0 bases for V and 4 bases for J; bases not matched to a gene: 4. The CDR3 loop is CASSEAGTGGYGYTF. In DNA, the CDR3 is TGTGCCAGCAGTGAAGCAGGGACAGGTGGCTATGGCTACACCTTC.

The V call is TRBV3-1 (or the pseudogene TRBV3-2), the J call TRBJ1-2; no clear D gene. The CDR3 contains 12 residues. Germline lookup yields CDR1 LGHDT and CDR2 YNNKEL (reference sequence). Trimming pared 4 bases from V and 5 bases from J, leaving 8 bases between. CDR3 nucleotide sequence: TGTGCCAGCAGCCTTACAAGATATGGCTACACCTTC. Translated: CASSLTRYGYTF.

The chain couples TRBV13 to TRBJ1-1; the D is unclear. Germline V CDR1 and CDR2: PRHDT, FYEKMQ (reference sequence). The CDR3 covers 14 residues. Trimming shortened V by 1 base and J by 1 base, and 7 bases separated the two germline ends. CDR3 region: CASSLVGRNTEAFF. In DNA form, the CDR3 reads TGTGCCAGCAGCTTAGTGGGGAGGAACACTGAAGCTTTCTTT.